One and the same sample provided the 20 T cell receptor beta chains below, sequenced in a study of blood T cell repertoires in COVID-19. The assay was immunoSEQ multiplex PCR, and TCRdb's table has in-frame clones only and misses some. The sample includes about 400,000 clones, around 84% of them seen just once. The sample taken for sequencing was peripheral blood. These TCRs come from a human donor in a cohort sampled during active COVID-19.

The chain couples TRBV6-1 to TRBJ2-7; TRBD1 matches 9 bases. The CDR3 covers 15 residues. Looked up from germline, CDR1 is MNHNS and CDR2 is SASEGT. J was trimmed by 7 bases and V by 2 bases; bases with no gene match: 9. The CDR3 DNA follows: TGTGCCAGCAGTGAATCGGGGACAGGGCGGAGGGAGCAGTACTTC. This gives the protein CASSESGTGRREQYF.

CDR3 nucleotide sequence: TGTGCCAGCAGTTCGCTAGCCCCCACCGGGGAGCTGTTTTTT. It yields the protein CASSSLAPTGELFF. The chain links TRBV7-3 to TRBJ2-2, with D maybe TRBD2 (5 bases). Between the trimmed V and J ends, which lost 6 bases and 4 bases, there was a span of 12 bases. The CDR3 runs to 14 residues. Germline V gene sequence: CDR1 SGHTA, CDR2 FQGTGA.

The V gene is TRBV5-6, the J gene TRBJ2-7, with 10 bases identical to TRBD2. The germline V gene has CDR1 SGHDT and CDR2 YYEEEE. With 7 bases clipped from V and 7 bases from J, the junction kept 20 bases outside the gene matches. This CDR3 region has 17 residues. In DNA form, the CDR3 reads TGTGCCAGCTCAAGGGCGACAAGTCTAGCGGGAGTAGGGGAGCAGTACTTC. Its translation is CASSRATSLAGVGEQYF.

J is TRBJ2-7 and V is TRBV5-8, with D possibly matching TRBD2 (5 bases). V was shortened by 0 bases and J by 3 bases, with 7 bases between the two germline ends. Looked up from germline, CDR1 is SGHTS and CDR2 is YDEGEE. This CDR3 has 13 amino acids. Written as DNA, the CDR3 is TGTGCCAGCAGCTTGGGACGGGACTACGAGCAGTACTTC. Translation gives CASSLGRDYEQYF.

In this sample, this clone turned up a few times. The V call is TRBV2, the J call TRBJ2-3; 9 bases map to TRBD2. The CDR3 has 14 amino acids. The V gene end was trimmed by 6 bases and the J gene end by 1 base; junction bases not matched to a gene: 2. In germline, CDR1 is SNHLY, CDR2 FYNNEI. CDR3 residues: CASSRLAGTDTQYF. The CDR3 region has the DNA TGTGCCAGCAGCCGACTAGCGGGCACAGATACGCAGTATTTT.

CDR3 sequence (DNA): TGTGCCAGCAGCCTTCAGGGGGCTAACCAGCCCCAGCATTTT. Encoded protein: CASSLQGANQPQHF. This sequence joins TRBV6-5 and TRBJ1-5; 8 bases are shared with TRBD1. V dropped 6 bases and J dropped 7; count of bases not matched to a gene: 8. Germline V CDR1 and CDR2: MNHEY, SVGAGI. The CDR3 contains 14 residues.

CDR3 sequence (DNA): TGTGCCAGCAGTTATAGCTATGGCTACACCTTC. The encoded protein is CASSYSYGYTF. V usage is TRBV6-2 or TRBV6-3 and J usage is TRBJ1-2; no definite D call. The CDR3 spans 11 residues. Trimming removed 3 bases at V and 4 bases at J, with 3 bases between. The germline CDR1 and CDR2 sequences are MNHEY and SVGEGT.

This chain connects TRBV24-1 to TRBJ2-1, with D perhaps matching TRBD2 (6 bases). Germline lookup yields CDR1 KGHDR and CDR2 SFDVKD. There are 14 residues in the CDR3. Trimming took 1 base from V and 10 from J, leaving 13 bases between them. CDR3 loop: CATSDLQVAGEQFF. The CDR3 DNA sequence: TGTGCCACCAGTGATTTACAGGTCGCGGGGGAGCAGTTCTTC.

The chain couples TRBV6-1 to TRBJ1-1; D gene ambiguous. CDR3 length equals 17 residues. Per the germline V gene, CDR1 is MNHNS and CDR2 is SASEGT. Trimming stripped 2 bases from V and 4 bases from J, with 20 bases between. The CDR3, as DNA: TGTGCCAGCAGTGAATCCACCGGTCGCGTTAGAGGCACTGAAGCTTTCTTT. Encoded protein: CASSESTGRVRGTEAFF.

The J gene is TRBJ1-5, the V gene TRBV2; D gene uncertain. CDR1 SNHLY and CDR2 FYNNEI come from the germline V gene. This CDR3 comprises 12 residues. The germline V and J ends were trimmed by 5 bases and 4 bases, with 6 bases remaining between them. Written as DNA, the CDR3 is TGTGCCAGCAGTCAATTTAATCAGCCCCAGCATTTT. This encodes CASSQFNQPQHF.

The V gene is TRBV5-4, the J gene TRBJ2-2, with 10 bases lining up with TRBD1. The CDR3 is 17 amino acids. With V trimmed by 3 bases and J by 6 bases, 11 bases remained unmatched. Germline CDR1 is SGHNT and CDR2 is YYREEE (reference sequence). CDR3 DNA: TGTGCCAGCAGCTCCCCTACCGGACAGGGGGGGGCCGGGGAGCTGTTTTTT. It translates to CASSSPTGQGGAGELFF. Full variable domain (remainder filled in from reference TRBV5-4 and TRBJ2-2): ETGVTQSPTHLIKTRGQQVTLRCSSQSGHNTVSWYQQALGQGPQFIFQYYREEENGRGNFPPRFSGLQFPNYSSELNVNALELDDSALYLCASSSPTGQGGAGELFFGEGSRLTVL.

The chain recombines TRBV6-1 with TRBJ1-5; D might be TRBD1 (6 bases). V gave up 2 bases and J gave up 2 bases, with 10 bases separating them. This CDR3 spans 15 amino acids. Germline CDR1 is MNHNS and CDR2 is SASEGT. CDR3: CASSEQGSGNQPQHF. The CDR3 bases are TGTGCCAGCAGTGAACAGGGGTCGGGCAATCAGCCCCAGCATTTT.

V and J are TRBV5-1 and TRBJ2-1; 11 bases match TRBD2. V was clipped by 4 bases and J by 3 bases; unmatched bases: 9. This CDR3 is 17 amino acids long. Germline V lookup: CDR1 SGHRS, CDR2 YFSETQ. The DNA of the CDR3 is TGCGCCAGCAGCGATCCTAGCGGGAGGCAGAACTACAATGAGCAGTTCTTC. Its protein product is CASSDPSGRQNYNEQFF.

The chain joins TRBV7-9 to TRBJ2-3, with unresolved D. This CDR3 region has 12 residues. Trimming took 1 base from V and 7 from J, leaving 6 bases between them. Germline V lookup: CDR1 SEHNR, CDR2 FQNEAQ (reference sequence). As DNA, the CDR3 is TGTGCCAGCAGCTTAGGAGGAAATACGCAGTATTTT. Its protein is CASSLGGNTQYF.

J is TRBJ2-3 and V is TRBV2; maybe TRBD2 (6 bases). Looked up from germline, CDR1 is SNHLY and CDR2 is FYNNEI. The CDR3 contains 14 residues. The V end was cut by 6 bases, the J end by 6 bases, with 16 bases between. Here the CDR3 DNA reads TGTGCCAGCAGCATCAATCGGAGGGATGATACGCAGTATTTT. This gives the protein CASSINRRDDTQYF.

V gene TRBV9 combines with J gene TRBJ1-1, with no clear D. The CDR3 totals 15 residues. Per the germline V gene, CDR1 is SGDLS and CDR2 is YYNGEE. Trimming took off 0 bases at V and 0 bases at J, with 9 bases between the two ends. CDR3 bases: TGTGCCAGCAGCGTAGCGGGAGGTTTGAACACTGAAGCTTTCTTT. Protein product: CASSVAGGLNTEAFF.

DNA for the CDR3: TGTGCCAGCAGCTTGGTTGGGGGCGCATGGGGCTACACCTTC. This sequence encodes CASSLVGGAWGYTF. The chain carries TRBV5-8 and TRBJ1-2; maybe TRBD1 (6 bases). Trimming shortened V by 0 bases and J by 8 bases, and 14 bases separated the two germline ends. This CDR3 has 14 amino acids. The germline gives CDR1 SGHTS, CDR2 YDEGEE.

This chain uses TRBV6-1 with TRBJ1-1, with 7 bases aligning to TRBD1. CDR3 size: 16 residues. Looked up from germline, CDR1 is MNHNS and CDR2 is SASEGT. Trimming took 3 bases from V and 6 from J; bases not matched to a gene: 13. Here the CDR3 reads CASSEYGAGGSAEAFF. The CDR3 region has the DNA TGTGCCAGCAGTGAGTATGGAGCAGGGGGGTCCGCTGAAGCTTTCTTT.

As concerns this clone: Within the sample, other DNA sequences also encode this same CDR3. The CDR3 sequence is CSARTVETQYF. As DNA, the CDR3 is TGCAGTGCCCGTACAGTAGAGACCCAGTACTTC. This chain uses TRBV20-1 with TRBJ2-5, with no clear D. The germline V gene encodes CDR1 DFQATT and CDR2 SNEGSKA (reference sequence). Trimming took off 6 bases at V and 4 bases at J, with 9 bases between the two ends. This CDR3 is 11 amino acids long.

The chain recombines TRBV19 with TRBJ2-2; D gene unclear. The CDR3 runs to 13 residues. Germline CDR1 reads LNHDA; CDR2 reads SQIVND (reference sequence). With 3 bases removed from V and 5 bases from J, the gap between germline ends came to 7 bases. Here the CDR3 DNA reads TGTGCCAGTAGTATTTTGAGTACCGGGGAGCTGTTTTTT. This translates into CASSILSTGELFF.